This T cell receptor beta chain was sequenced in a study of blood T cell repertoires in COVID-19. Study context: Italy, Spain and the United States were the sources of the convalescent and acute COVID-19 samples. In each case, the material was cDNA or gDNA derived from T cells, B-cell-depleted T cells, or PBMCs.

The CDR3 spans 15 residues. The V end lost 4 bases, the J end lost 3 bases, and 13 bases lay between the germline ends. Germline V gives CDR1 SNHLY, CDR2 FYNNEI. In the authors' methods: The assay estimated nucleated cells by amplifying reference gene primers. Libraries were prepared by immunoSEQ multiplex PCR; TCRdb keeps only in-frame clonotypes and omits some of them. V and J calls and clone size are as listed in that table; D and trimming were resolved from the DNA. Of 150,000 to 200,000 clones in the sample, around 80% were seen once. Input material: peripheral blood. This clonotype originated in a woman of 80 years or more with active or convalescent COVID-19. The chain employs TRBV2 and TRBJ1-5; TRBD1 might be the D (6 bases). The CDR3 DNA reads TGTGCCAGCAGTGCCCCGACAGGATTCAATCAGCCCCAGCATTTT. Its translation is CASSAPTGFNQPQHF.